The 31 T cell receptor delta chains presented below share a single source sample, sequenced in a study of γδ T cells in repeated Plasmodium falciparum infection (dated by TCRdb to about 2021). The protocol used for the library was multiplex PCR. The run used an Illumina MiSeq. With CATT, TCRdb called clones again from the public reads; duplicate DNA rows were later joined. In this sample the table shows 45,000 to 50,000 delta-chain clones, less than 2% of which occur a single time. The top ten constitute over 7% of the sample. For bulk TCR repertoire analysis, Vgamma9/Vdelta2+ and Vdelta2-negative gammadelta T cell populations were isolated by flow sorting from peripheral blood mononuclear cells. The sequencing input was gamma-delta T cells from blood. These receptors all stem from a pool of human donors (malaria-infected and uninfected, not separated).

This clone has only a few counts. It differs at one base from a far larger clone, so likely a read error. The chain links TRDV3 to TRDJ1; tentative D call: TRDD3 (5 bases). As TCRdb names no J gene, one was assigned here on the basis of a DNA match to germline. CDR1 is TVYSNPD, CDR2 GDNSRS, per germline (reference sequence). The CDR3 sequence is 13 residues long. The DNA of the CDR3 is TGCGCCTTTAGCTCCCGTCAGGGGGTAAAACTCATCTTT. As protein: CAFSSRQGVKLIF.

This clone has more than one count but fewer than ten. The chain uses TRDV1 and TRDJ2; 8 nucleotides align to TRDD3. TRDJ1 matches the DNA end more closely, so the J call is doubtful. CDR1 and CDR2 from the germline V gene are TSWWSYY and QGS. This CDR3 has 17 residues. The CDR3 DNA is TGTGCTCTTGGGGTGCACTGTATGGGGGATCCGACAGCACAACTCATCTTT. Its translation: CALGVHCMGDPTAQLIF.

This clone was counted at least ten times. A read error likely explains why the TCRdb protein, taken from a much larger clone, differs from this DNA's translation at residue 15; the protein shown is translated from the DNA. The V and J genes are TRDV2 and TRDJ1; 9 nucleotides align to TRDD3. The J gene, missing from TCRdb, was assigned here through DNA to germline matching. The CDR3 is 22 residues long. Germline assignment: CDR1 GEAIGNYY and CDR2 EKD. V shed 4 bases and J 0 bases; nucleotides not matched to a gene: 26. CDR3 nucleotides: TGTGCCTGTGATAAACGCCCTCGTCGGGGGGATACCCCAAACCCGTACACCGATAAACTCATCTTT. This gives the protein CACDKRPRRGDTPNPYTDKLIF.

This clone is deemed medium-sized (0.01 to 0.1%). Distinct nucleotide sequences in the sample also encode this CDR3. The V gene is TRDV1, the J gene TRDJ1; 7 bases are shared with TRDD2. V trimming: 0 bases; J trimming: 8 bases; junction bases outside the gene matches: 18. The CDR3 totals 18 residues. The germline V gene encodes CDR1 TSWWSYY and CDR2 QGS. The CDR3 loop reads CALGELFPSSLTIRKLIF. The CDR3 nucleotides are TGTGCTCTTGGGGAACTTTTTCCTTCCTCCCTTACGATCAGGAAACTCATCTTT.

This clone was picked up many times. Written as DNA, the CDR3 is TGTGCCTGTGACACCGTGGGATTAACAGCACAACTCTTCTTT. This sequence encodes CACDTVGLTAQLFF. The chain recombines TRDV2 with TRDJ2; D perhaps matches TRDD3 (5 bases). Trimming removed 0 bases from V and 5 bases from J, with 9 bases in between. Germline assignment: CDR1 GEAIGNYY and CDR2 EKD. The CDR3 has 14 amino acids.

This clone is categorized as medium-sized. Other nucleotide sequences from this sample produce the same CDR3. The V and J genes are TRDV1 and TRDJ1, with 7 bases aligning to TRDD3. The CDR3 extends over 19 amino acids. Germline V gives CDR1 TSWWSYY, CDR2 QGS. The V gene end was trimmed by 4 bases and the J gene end by 5 bases; junction bases not matched to a gene: 22. CDR3 region: CALGVHVGGGGPGRDKLIF. The CDR3 DNA reads TGTGCTCTTGGGGTCCATGTAGGGGGTGGGGGACCCGGCAGGGATAAACTCATCTTT.

Notes on this clone: A far larger clone is just one base off, so this is likely a read error. Additional DNA sequences in this sample encode the identical CDR3. V is TRDV1 and J is TRDJ1; TRDD3 agrees at 8 bases. Assignment of the J gene here rests on matching the DNA to germline, because TCRdb gives none. This CDR3 is 16 amino acids long. Looked up from germline, CDR1 is TSWWSYY and CDR2 is QGS. V lost 3 bases to trimming and J lost 0 bases; unmatched junction nucleotides: 6. The CDR3 sequence: CALGEELGENTDKLIF. CDR3 in DNA: TGTGCTCTTGGGGAGGAGCTGGGGGAAAACACCGATAAACTCATCTTT.

Concerning this clone itself: A read error likely explains why the TCRdb protein, taken from a much larger clone, differs from this DNA's translation at residue 6; the protein shown is translated from the DNA. The gene calls are TRDV2 and TRDJ2, with a possible D match to TRDD3 (6 bases). Germline matching of the DNA provided the J gene here, since TCRdb leaves it blank. Trimming removed 0 bases from V and 3 bases from J, with 16 bases in between. The length of the CDR3 is 17 residues. Germline V lookup: CDR1 GEAIGNYY, CDR2 EKD. CDR3 in amino acids: CACDTILGTNLTAQLFF. In DNA, the CDR3 is TGTGCCTGTGACACCATACTGGGAACGAACCTGACAGCACAACTCTTCTTT.

This clone was seen many times. This rearrangement joins TRDV1 to TRDJ1, with 10 bases fitting TRDD3. The V segment lost 1 base and the J segment 3 bases; nucleotides outside the gene matches: 14. Looked up from germline, CDR1 is TSWWSYY and CDR2 is QGS. The CDR3 spans 19 residues. The DNA of the CDR3 is TGTGCTCTTGGGGAACCCCTCCGGTACTGGGGGATCGGTGCCGATAAACTCATCTTT. This codes for CALGEPLRYWGIGADKLIF.

This clone appeared a few times. A far larger clone is one base from this, pointing to a likely read error. Other DNA sequences within the sample encode an identical CDR3. The V and J genes are TRDV2 and TRDJ1; D is uncertain. TCRdb gives no J gene; it was assigned here by matching the DNA to germline. CDR1 GEAIGNYY and CDR2 EKD come from the germline V gene. The CDR3 loop spans 14 amino acids. As DNA, the CDR3 is TGTGCCTGCGACAAAGTAGGGGTCACCGATAAACTCATCTTT. Amino acids: CACDKVGVTDKLIF.

The sample holds a few counts of this clone. A far larger clone is just one base off, so this is likely a read error. Other DNA sequences within the sample encode an identical CDR3. The chain employs TRDV1 and TRDJ1; 11 bases agree with TRDD3. The J gene is not listed in TCRdb, so it was assigned here from a DNA match to germline. CDR1 TSWWSYY and CDR2 QGS come from the germline V gene. V dropped 0 bases and J dropped 1; count of bases not matched to a gene: 22. The CDR3 totals 23 residues. CDR3 in amino acids: CALGELQLPSYWLGDTSTDKLIF. Here the CDR3 DNA reads TGTGCTCTTGGGGAACTTCAGCTTCCTTCCTACTGGCTGGGGGATACTTCCACCGATAAACTCATCTTT.

As for this clone: The likely explanation is a read error, given a far larger clone one base away. This chain's CDR3 is CALGERARAHWGFFPTDKLIF. The DNA of the CDR3 is TGTGCTCTTGGGGAAAGGGCGAGAGCCCACTGGGGGTTCTTCCCCACCGATAAGCTCATCTTT. The J gene went uncalled, whereas the V gene is TRDV1; TRDD3 is the table's D call and was not checked against the DNA. The germline gives CDR1 TSWWSYY, CDR2 QGS. This CDR3 is 21 amino acids long.

Details on this clone: A far larger clone is a single base away, which makes a read error likely. The identical CDR3 is also encoded by other nucleotide sequences in the sample. The J segment was not called; the V segment is TRDV2; the table's D call, TRDD3, has no DNA check behind it. The CDR3 has 16 amino acids. In germline, CDR1 is GEAIGNYY, CDR2 EKD. CDR3 sequence reads: CACDTVEGYAPHRLIF. CDR3 in DNA: TGTGCCTGTGACACCGTTGAGGGATACGCTCCACATAGACTCATCTTC.

This clone was recorded at least ten times. The chain uses TRDV2 and TRDJ1, with 10 bases matching TRDD3. V lost 3 bases and J lost 0; bases outside the gene matches: 12. The CDR3 consists of 18 residues. CDR1 GEAIGNYY and CDR2 EKD come from the germline V gene. For the CDR3, the DNA is TGTGCCTGTGACTCCATACTGGGGGATCCGGGGTACACCGATAAACTCATCTTT. Amino acids: CACDSILGDPGYTDKLIF.

About this clone: The protein given by TCRdb reflects a much larger clone and differs at residue 12 from this DNA's translation, likely from a read error; the protein shown is the DNA's translation. This CDR3 reads CACDTVTPGARGTRQMFF. Written as DNA, the CDR3 is TGTGCCTGTGACACCGTCACGCCAGGGGCCAGGGGCACCCGACAGATGTTTTTC. The chain uses TRDV2 and TRDJ3; D not resolved. The J gene is not listed in TCRdb, so it was assigned here from a DNA match to germline. The CDR3 totals 18 residues. The germline V gene has CDR1 GEAIGNYY and CDR2 EKD. The ends were cut back, 0 bases at V and 9 bases at J, with 20 bases in the middle.

A few counts support this clone. A far larger clone is a single base away, which makes a read error likely. The same CDR3 is also encoded by other DNA sequences in this sample. The chain uses TRDV1 and TRDJ1; a possible D gene is TRDD2 (5 bases). TCRdb lists no J gene, so it was determined here by aligning the DNA to germline. Germline V gene lookup returns CDR1 TSWWSYY and CDR2 QGS. The CDR3 runs to 20 residues. V lost 0 bases and J lost 3, with 26 bases in between. In DNA form, the CDR3 reads TGTGCTCTTGGGGAACTCCCCACGTTCTTGAGTACTCCCTTCGCCGATAAACTCATCTTT. Protein sequence: CALGELPTFLSTPFADKLIF.

This clone has only a few counts. The TCRdb record carries a much larger clone's protein, which differs from this DNA's translation at residue 13; a read error is the likely cause, and the protein listed here is the DNA translation. The chain has TRDV1 and TRDJ1, with D perhaps matching TRDD3 (6 bases). Since TCRdb gives no J gene, matching the DNA to germline was used here to assign it. V was cut by 0 bases and J by 1 base, with 27 bases left in between. The CDR3 loop spans 21 amino acids. Per the germline V gene, CDR1 is TSWWSYY and CDR2 is QGS. As DNA, the CDR3 is TGTGCTCTTGGGGAACTAGTACCTCTGGGGTCCTCCAATCAATGCACCGATAAACTCATCTTT. Translation: CALGELVPLGSSNQCTDKLIF.

This clone was seen repeatedly, ten times or more. This rearrangement joins TRDV1 to TRDJ1, with 11 bases lining up with TRDD3. Germline V gene lookup returns CDR1 TSWWSYY and CDR2 QGS. With 4 bases clipped from V and 0 bases from J, the junction kept 10 bases outside the gene matches. CDR3 length: 18 amino acids. The CDR3: CALGGIWYWGINTDKLIF. Here the CDR3 DNA reads TGTGCTCTTGGGGGGATTTGGTACTGGGGGATAAACACCGATAAACTCATCTTT.

Comments on this clone: The protein held in TCRdb is that of a much larger clone and does not match this DNA's translation at residue 9, likely because of a read error; the protein shown is translated from the DNA. V is TRDV1 and J is TRDJ1, with 10 bases fitting TRDD3. CDR1 is TSWWSYY and CDR2 is QGS in the germline V gene. This CDR3 contains 21 residues. The trim removed 4 bases at V and 3 bases at J, leaving 23 bases unmatched. The CDR3 region is CALGAFPLEVGGYRYADKLIF. The CDR3 DNA follows: TGTGCTCTTGGGGCATTTCCTTTGGAGGTTGGGGGATACAGGTACGCCGATAAACTCATCTTT.

This clone was found a few times. For this DNA, TCRdb reports the protein of a much larger clone, which diverges at residues 10 and 11, most likely from a read error; the protein presented here is translated directly from the DNA. The chain uses TRDV1 and TRDJ2, with 12 bases matching TRDD3. TCRdb gives no J gene; it was assigned here by matching the DNA to germline. Trimming took 6 bases from V and 4 from J; bases not matched to a gene: 9. CDR1 is TSWWSYY and CDR2 is QGS in the germline V gene. The CDR3 length is 17 residues. In DNA form, the CDR3 reads TGTGCTCTTGGATTTACTGGGGGATACCACCAGACAGCACAACTCTTCTTT. Amino acids: CALGFTGGYHQTAQLFF.

This clone has a count of ten or more. The genes are TRDV3 and TRDJ1; 11 bases are a match to TRDD3. The CDR3 is 18 amino acids. Germline V lookup: CDR1 TVYSNPD, CDR2 GDNSRS (reference sequence). J was trimmed by 0 bases and V by 0 bases; bases with no gene match: 12. Written as DNA, the CDR3 is TGTGCCTTTAGTAGTACCTTCCTACTGGGGGATAACACCGATAAACTCATCTTT. This codes for CAFSSTFLLGDNTDKLIF.

This clone has more than one count but fewer than ten. The protein TCRdb lists belongs to a much larger clone and differs from this DNA's translation at residue 14, which points to a read error; the protein shown is made from the DNA. J is TRDJ1 and V is TRDV1; the match to TRDD3 covers 12 bases. Looked up from germline, CDR1 is TSWWSYY and CDR2 is QGS. After removal of 0 bases from V and 0 bases from J, the junction contained 11 bases not matched to a gene. The CDR3 has 20 residues. As DNA, the CDR3 is TGTGCTCTTGGGGAACTAGGTCTCTTTACTGGGGGATACAACACCGATAAACTCATCTTT. Its translation is CALGELGLFTGGYNTDKLIF.

In this sample, this clone turned up many times. The genes are TRDV2 and TRDJ1; 7 nucleotides align to TRDD3. Germline loops: CDR1 GEAIGNYY, CDR2 EKD. This CDR3 contains 15 residues. Unmatched junction bases numbered 6, after V lost 3 bases and J lost 0 bases. CDR3 region: CACDGLGGYTDKLIF. The CDR3 DNA follows: TGTGCCTGTGACGGTCTCGGGGGATACACCGATAAACTCATCTTT.

This clone has only a few counts. The junction and the germline gene differ at one end; a read error may be behind it. J is TRDJ1 and V is TRDV1; TRDD3 matches at 9 bases. The J gene, absent from TCRdb, was called here by matching the DNA to germline. CDR1 and CDR2 from the germline V gene are TSWWSYY and QGS. This CDR3 has 22 residues. CDR3 in DNA: TGTGCTCTTGGGGAACTATCGAAGCTTCTACTCTTACTGGGGGAGTACACCGATAGACTCATCTTT. Amino acids: CALGELSKLLLLLGEYTDRLIF.

Many counts were recorded for this clone. A far larger clone is one nucleotide away, so this likely arose from a read error. The same CDR3 arises from other DNA sequences in this sample as well. V gene TRDV1 combines with J gene TRDJ2, with D possibly TRDD3 on 6 matching bases. The CDR3 length is 15 residues. Per the germline V gene, CDR1 is TSWWSYY and CDR2 is QGS. Here the CDR3 reads CALTYEGISTAQLFF. CDR3 bases: TGTGCTCTGACCTACGAAGGGATATCGACAGCACAGCTCTTCTTT.

This clone was seen at least ten times. The protein in this entry is translated from the DNA; at residue 14 it differs from the protein listed in TCRdb. This chain joins TRDV1 and TRDJ1, with 9 bases lining up with TRDD3. The trim removed 3 bases at V and 6 bases at J, leaving 20 bases unmatched. Germline V gives CDR1 TSWWSYY, CDR2 QGS. This CDR3 spans 19 amino acids. The CDR3 nucleotides read TGTGCTCTTGGGGACCACGGGGTCGGGCTGGGGGATCCCAAAAATAAACTCATCTTT. Translating it yields CALGDHGVGLGDPKNKLIF.

On this clone: A read error likely explains this, since a far larger clone differs by one base. Distinct nucleotide sequences in the sample also encode this CDR3. This chain uses TRDV2 with TRDJ1, with TRDD3 matching 8 bases. Because TCRdb records no J gene, it was assigned here through a match of the DNA to germline. With V trimmed by 5 bases and J by 0 bases, 13 bases remained unmatched. CDR3 length: 17 amino acids. From germline, CDR1 is GEAIGNYY and CDR2 EKD. CDR3 DNA sequence: TGTGCCTGTGTAGGAATCGCTCTGGGGGACTACACCGATAAACTCATCTTT. Protein sequence: CACVGIALGDYTDKLIF.

Worth noting for this clone: For this DNA, TCRdb reports the protein of a much larger clone, which diverges at residue 12, most likely from a read error; the protein presented here is translated directly from the DNA. The rearrangement links TRDV1 to TRDJ1; TRDD3 aligns across 8 bases. TCRdb lists no J gene, so it was determined here by aligning the DNA to germline. Unmatched junction bases numbered 24, after V lost 6 bases and J lost 9 bases. Germline assignment: CDR1 TSWWSYY and CDR2 QGS. This CDR3 has 18 residues. In DNA form, the CDR3 reads TGTGCTCTTGGTTCTATCTTACCTCTCTGGGGGACAACGAAGCAACTCATCTTT. This encodes CALGSILPLWGTTKQLIF.

Regarding this clone: With a far larger clone one base away, a read error is the likely cause. The same CDR3 is also encoded by other DNA sequences in this sample. There is no J gene call, but TRDV1 is given as the V gene; the D call in the table, TRDD3, was not verified against the DNA. CDR1 and CDR2 (germline): TSWWSYY, QGS. The CDR3 sequence is 24 residues long. CDR3 sequence reads: CALGPIGGISYESDGGGFTDKLIF. CDR3 nucleotides: TGTGCTCTTGGGCCAATTGGGGGCATTTCCTACGAGTCTGACGGCGGGGGATTCACCGATAAGCTCATCTTT.

In regard to this clone: For this DNA, TCRdb reports the protein of a much larger clone, which diverges at residue 19, most likely from a read error; the protein presented here is translated directly from the DNA. The rearrangement uses TRDV1 and TRDJ1; D might be TRDD2 (6 bases). The CDR3 totals 21 residues. The germline gives CDR1 TSWWSYY, CDR2 QGS. The CDR3 region has the DNA TGTGCTCTTGGGAAAGGCTCCTACGGGAGAGTACGATTAGGGTACACCGATAAACCCATCTTT. Translating gives CALGKGSYGRVRLGYTDKPIF.

This clone was seen a few times. TCRdb's entry gives the protein of a much larger clone, which mismatches this DNA's translation at residue 6, likely from a read error; the protein reported here is translated from the DNA. The rearrangement links TRDV2 to TRDJ1, with 8 bases that match TRDD3. The J gene, absent from TCRdb, was called here by matching the DNA to germline. V shed 0 bases, J shed 2 bases, and the junction held 7 bases outside the gene matches. Germline-derived CDR1 and CDR2 are GEAIGNYY and EKD. The CDR3 spans 16 residues. The CDR3 is CACDTMHLGDTDKLIF. CDR3 nucleotide sequence: TGTGCCTGTGACACCATGCATTTGGGGGATACCGATAAACTCATCTTT.